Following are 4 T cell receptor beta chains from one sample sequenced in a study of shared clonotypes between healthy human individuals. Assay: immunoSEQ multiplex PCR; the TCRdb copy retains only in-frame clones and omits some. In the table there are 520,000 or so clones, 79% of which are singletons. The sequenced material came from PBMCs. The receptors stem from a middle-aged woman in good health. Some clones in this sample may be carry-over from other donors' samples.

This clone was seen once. The CDR3 loop reads CATSRAWGESYTGELFF. The CDR3 region has the DNA TGTGCCACCAGCCGAGCGTGGGGGGAGAGCTACACCGGGGAGCTGTTTTTT. The chain combines TRBV15 with TRBJ2-2; a possible D gene is TRBD2 (6 bases). Germline V lookup: CDR1 LNHNV, CDR2 YYDKDF (reference sequence). There are 17 residues in the CDR3. Between the trimmed V and J ends, which lost 5 bases and 3 bases, there was a span of 19 bases.

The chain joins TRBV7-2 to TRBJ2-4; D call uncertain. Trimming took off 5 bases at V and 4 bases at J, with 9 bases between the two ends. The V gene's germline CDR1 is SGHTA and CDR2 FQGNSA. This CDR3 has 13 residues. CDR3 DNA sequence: TGTGCCAGCAGCGTTACCCCGAAAAACATTCAGTACTTC. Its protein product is CASSVTPKNIQYF.

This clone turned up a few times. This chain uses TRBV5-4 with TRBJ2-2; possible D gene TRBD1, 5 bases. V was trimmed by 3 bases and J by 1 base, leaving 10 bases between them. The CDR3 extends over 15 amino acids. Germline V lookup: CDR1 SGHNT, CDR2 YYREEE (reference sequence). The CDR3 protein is CASSSPDMNTGELFF. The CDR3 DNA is TGTGCCAGCAGCTCCCCGGACATGAACACCGGGGAGCTGTTTTTT.

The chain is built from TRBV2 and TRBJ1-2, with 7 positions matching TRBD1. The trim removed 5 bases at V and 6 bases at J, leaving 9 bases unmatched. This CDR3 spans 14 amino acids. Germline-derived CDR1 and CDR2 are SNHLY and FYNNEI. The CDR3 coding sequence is TGTGCCAGCAGTTTAACGACAGGGATGGATGGCTACACCTTC. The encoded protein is CASSLTTGMDGYTF. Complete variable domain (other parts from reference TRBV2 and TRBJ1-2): EPEVTQTPSHQVTQMGQEVILRCVPISNHLYFYWYRQILGQKVEFLVSFYNNEISEKSEIFDDQFSVERPDGSNFTLKIRSTKLEDSAMYFCASSLTTGMDGYTFGSGTRLTVV.